This T cell receptor beta chain derives from a study of identical twins. This CDR3 is built from 17 residues. Looked up from germline, CDR1 is MNHEY and CDR2 is SVGAGI. V trimming: 0 bases; J trimming: 1 base; junction bases outside the gene matches: 5. TCRdb analysed the 5' RACE reads with MiXCR anew, one entry per CDR3 protein. The data hold roughly 770,000 distinct CDR3 sequences, with over 15% observed a single time. These data were likewise used in another study, on T cells expressing NK-cell markers. From that paper: Dominant NKG2C+ clonotypes accounted for about 1.0-8% of CD8+ T cells in about six donors.

The chain is built from TRBV6-5 and TRBJ2-1; 8 positions match TRBD2. Sequencing was performed on PBMCs. The source is a woman between 18 and 29 years old in good health. The DNA of the CDR3 is TGTGCCAGCAGTTACTCGACGGGGGGGGCGTCCTACAATGAGCAGTTCTTC. Translation gives CASSYSTGGASYNEQFF.